This T cell receptor beta chain was found in a study of graft-versus-host responses after intestinal transplantation. This clone appeared once. Here immunoSEQ multiplex PCR was the method, and the copy in TCRdb shows in-frame clones only, minus some. The data show fewer than 20,000 clones, around 39% seen once. The receptor was derived from a human patient who received an intestinal transplant. The sequencing used alloreactive CD4+ T cells from a mixed lymphocyte reaction culture, collected before intestinal transplant. Subset: CFSE-low proliferating T cells sorted from roughly six-day pre-transplant mixed lymphocyte reaction (GvH or HvG direction).

CDR3 in DNA: TGCGCCAGCAGCTTGTCAGGGGCCCGCTATAATTCACCCCTCCACTTT. Translated, it gives CASSLSGARYNSPLHF. J is TRBJ1-6 and V is TRBV5-1; D is perhaps TRBD1 (6 bases). This CDR3 is 16 amino acids long. The ends were cut back, 1 base at V and 3 bases at J, with 11 bases in the middle. Germline lookup yields CDR1 SGHRS and CDR2 YFSETQ.